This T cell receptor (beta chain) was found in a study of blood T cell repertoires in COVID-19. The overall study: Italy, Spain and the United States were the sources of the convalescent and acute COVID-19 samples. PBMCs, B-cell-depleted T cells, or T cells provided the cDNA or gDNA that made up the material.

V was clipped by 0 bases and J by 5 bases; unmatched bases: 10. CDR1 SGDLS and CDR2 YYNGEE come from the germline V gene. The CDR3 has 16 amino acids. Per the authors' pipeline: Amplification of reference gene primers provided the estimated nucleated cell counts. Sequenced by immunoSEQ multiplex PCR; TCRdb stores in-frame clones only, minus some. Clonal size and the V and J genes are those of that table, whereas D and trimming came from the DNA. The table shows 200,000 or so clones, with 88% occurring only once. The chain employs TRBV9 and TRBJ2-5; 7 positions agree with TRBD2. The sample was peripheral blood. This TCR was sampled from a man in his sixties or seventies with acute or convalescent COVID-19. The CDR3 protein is CASSVGGLPGVETQYF. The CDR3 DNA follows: TGTGCCAGCAGCGTAGGGGGACTACCGGGTGTCGAGACCCAGTACTTC.